These 2 T cell receptor beta chains originate from one sample sequenced in a study of blood T cells in healthy people across ages. A J-beta primer mix and a sample-barcoded 5' primer were used in a second PCR of roughly 6 to 11 cycles. One entry per CDR3 protein, called by TCRdb with MiXCR from the 5' RACE reads. The table has over 750,000 distinct CDR3 sequences, around a quarter seen once. The same sample was also studied in work on T cells of mothers and their children.

The sample consisted of blood. These receptors all come from a boy younger than 18 in good health.

This clonotype was seen a few times. This chain connects TRBV20-1 to TRBJ2-1; 7 bases line up with TRBD1. There are 18 residues in the CDR3. V lost 0 bases and J lost 2; bases outside the gene matches: 13. From germline, CDR1 is DFQATT and CDR2 SNEGSKA (reference sequence). DNA for the CDR3: TGCAGTGCTAGAGACCCATCCCTACCGGGACAGCCCTACAATGAGCAGTTCTTC. Translated: CSARDPSLPGQPYNEQFF.

This clonotype turned up a few times. This chain joins TRBV7-2 and TRBJ2-5; possible D gene TRBD1, 6 bases. Germline loops: CDR1 SGHTA, CDR2 FQGNSA. CDR3 length equals 17 residues. Trimming cost V 5 bases and J 0 bases, with 19 bases left between them. CDR3 sequence (DNA): TGTGCCAGCAGCGAAGGACTTGGGGGCTCGTACCAAGAGACCCAGTACTTC. It specifies CASSEGLGGSYQETQYF.